This entry concerns a single T cell receptor beta chain. Trimming cost V 1 base and J 3 bases; bases outside gene matches: 3. The CDR3 extends over 16 amino acids. The V gene's germline CDR1 is SGHTA and CDR2 FQGNSA. This entry belongs to a study of shared clonotypes between healthy human individuals. The repertoire was sequenced with immunoSEQ multiplex PCR; TCRdb's copy has only in-frame clones and lacks some. Of 2 million to 2.5 million clones in the sample, 92% were seen once. The V and J genes are TRBV7-2 and TRBJ2-7, with 13 nucleotides matching TRBD2. The specimen sequenced was naive CD4+ T cells from PBMCs. Documented subset: CD45RA+ positively selected. This receptor was taken from a man between 18 and 35 years old in good health. Some clones in this sample may be carry-over from other donors' samples. The CDR3 spells CASSLGTSGSLYEQYF. The CDR3 DNA reads as TGTGCCAGCAGCTTAGGGACTAGCGGGAGTCTCTACGAGCAGTACTTC.